The 11 T cell receptor beta chains reported below all come from one sample, sequenced in a study of PD-L1 blockade in urothelial cancer. Produced via immunoSEQ multiplex PCR; TCRdb's table is partial and in-frame only. The table lists 32,000 or so clones, about 87% of them singletons. The time point here: pretreatment peripheral blood. The sequencing here drew on PBMCs, taken around atezolizumab (anti-PD-L1) treatment. All receptors derive from a man aged 55 to 70 with urothelial cancer.

The chain recombines TRBV18 with TRBJ2-5; the D gene is possibly TRBD2 (5 bases). V dropped 1 base and J dropped 0 bases, with 6 bases sitting between them. Germline lookup yields CDR1 KGHSH and CDR2 LQKENI. The CDR3 runs to 14 residues. The CDR3 DNA follows: TGTGCCAGCTCACCACTCGGGGACCAAGAGACCCAGTACTTC. Protein sequence: CASSPLGDQETQYF. The full variable domain, in which reference TRBV18 and TRBJ2-5 provide the parts outside the CDR3, is NAGVMQNPRHLVRRRGQEARLRCSPMKGHSHVYWYRQLPEEGLKFMVYLQKENIIDESGMPKERFSAEFPKEGPSILRIQQVVRGDSAAYFCASSPLGDQETQYFGPGTRLLVL.

The table lists this clone with a count of one. The rearrangement links TRBV10-3 to TRBJ1-5, with a weak D call TRBD1 (5 bases). This CDR3 region has 13 residues. V lost 11 bases, J lost 6 bases, and 17 bases lay in between. Germline lookup yields CDR1 ENHRY and CDR2 SYGVKD. The chain's CDR3 is CASNSGGTQPQHF. For the CDR3, the DNA is TGTGCCTCTAATTCGGGGGGGACTCAGCCCCAGCATTTT.

The V gene is TRBV10-2, the J gene TRBJ2-3; D not resolved. Germline CDR1 WSHSY, CDR2 SAAADI. The CDR3 contains 14 residues. Trimming stripped 4 bases from V and 4 bases from J, with 12 bases between. The CDR3, as DNA: TGCGCCAGCAGTGGCCGACTGGATTCAGATACGCAGTATTTT. Encoded protein: CASSGRLDSDTQYF.

The chain employs TRBV4-1 and TRBJ1-2; 7 nucleotides match TRBD1. Germline V gives CDR1 MGHRA, CDR2 YSYEKL. This CDR3 has 14 amino acids. Germline trimming cut 0 bases from V and 6 bases from J; bases unmatched to any gene: 4. The CDR3 sequence: CASSQEQGWDGYTF. The CDR3 nucleotides are TGCGCCAGCAGCCAAGAACAGGGGTGGGATGGCTACACCTTC.

The chain has TRBV19 and TRBJ2-1; 9 bases line up with TRBD1. J lost 9 bases, V lost 9 bases, and 12 bases had no gene match. CDR1 and CDR2 from the germline V gene are LNHDA and SQIVND (reference sequence). The CDR3 has 14 amino acids. The CDR3 nucleotides are TGTGCCAGCCAGGGACAGGGAGAACGCGGTGAGCAGTTCTTC. The encoded protein is CASQGQGERGEQFF.

Of note for this clone: Its ends do not fully match the called genes, so a read error is possible. The rearrangement links TRBV7-7 to TRBJ2-7, with TRBD2 matching over 12 bases. The CDR3 loop spans 15 amino acids. The germline CDR1 and CDR2 sequences are SSHAT and FNYEAQ (reference sequence). The CDR3 DNA follows: TGTGCTAGCAGCTCCGGACTAGCGGGAAACTACGAGCAGTACTTC. Protein: CASSSGLAGNYEQYF.

The chain recombines TRBV5-1 with TRBJ2-1, with 8 bases matching TRBD2. Germline V gene data show CDR1 as SGHRS and CDR2 as YFSETQ. CDR3 length: 16 residues. V was clipped by 4 bases and J by 6 bases; unmatched bases: 12. The CDR3 nucleotides read TGCGCCAGCAGCCCGGGTAGAGTACTAGCGGTCAATGAGCAGTTCTTC. It specifies CASSPGRVLAVNEQFF.

This clone appeared a few times. The V call is TRBV15, the J call TRBJ2-1; D is uncertain. The CDR3 loop spans 14 amino acids. The ends were cut back, 3 bases at V and 9 bases at J, with 15 bases in the middle. Germline CDR1 LNHNV, CDR2 YYDKDF (reference sequence). The CDR3 region has the DNA TGTGCCACCAGCAGCCCATCGACGTCGGGTGAGCAGTTCTTC. It translates to CATSSPSTSGEQFF. The entire variable domain, with the rest obtained from reference TRBV15 and TRBJ2-1, is as follows: DAMVIQNPRYQVTQFGKPVTLSCSQTLNHNVMYWYQQKSSQAPKLLFHYYDKDFNNEADTPDNFQSRRPNTSFCFLDIRSPGLGDTAMYLCATSSPSTSGEQFFGPGTRLTVL.

This chain joins TRBV29-1 and TRBJ2-5; TRBD1 matches 11 bases. The CDR3 consists of 13 residues. The germline V gene encodes CDR1 SQVTM and CDR2 ANQGSEA. V lost 6 bases to trimming and J lost 5 bases; unmatched junction nucleotides: 5. CDR3 protein: CSVWTGGAETQYF. The CDR3 bases are TGCAGCGTCTGGACAGGGGGCGCGGAGACCCAGTACTTC.

CDR3 sequence: CASSLASAGELFF. CDR3 bases: TGTGCCAGCAGCTTGGCGTCCGCCGGGGAGCTGTTTTTT. The V and J genes are TRBV5-4 and TRBJ2-2; no clear D. The ends were cut back, 0 bases at V and 6 bases at J, with 6 bases in the middle. This CDR3 is built from 13 residues. CDR1 and CDR2 (germline): SGHNT, YYREEE (reference sequence).

This sequence joins TRBV12-5 and TRBJ2-7, with 13 nucleotides matching TRBD2. J lost 5 bases, V lost 7 bases, and 11 bases had no gene match. The CDR3 length is 16 residues. Per germline, CDR1 LGHNT and CDR2 FRNRAP. The CDR3 DNA reads as TGTGCTAGTGCCCCCCAACTAGCGGGAGGGCGACACGAGCAGTACTTC. The encoded protein is CASAPQLAGGRHEQYF.